This TCR beta chain was captured by sequencing in a study of T cells in Graves' hyperthyroidism and ophthalmopathy. Each 10 ml fresh peripheral blood draw supplied the PBMCs. In its sample, this clonotype was seen many times. Amplification of TCR beta CDR3 regions was performed using RNA transcripts as template. The HTBI primer set was used in a first-round RT-PCR of the TCR CDR3. TCRdb reprocessed the multiplex PCR reads with MiXCR, giving one entry per CDR3 protein. There are about 210,000 distinct CDR3 sequences in the sample; more than 15% occur only once, and approximately 50% lies in the top ten. The sequenced sample was blood. The receptor was derived from a man in his forties or fifties with Graves' hyperthyroidism.

Here the CDR3 reads CASSRQGIIDGYTF. The CDR3 DNA follows: TGTGCCAGCAGCCGACAGGGCATTATAGATGGCTACACCTTC. This chain connects TRBV11-2 to TRBJ1-2, with TRBD1 matching over 7 bases. V gave up 5 bases and J gave up 6 bases; unmatched junction bases: 9. This CDR3 has 14 amino acids. The germline gives CDR1 SGHAT, CDR2 FQNNGV.